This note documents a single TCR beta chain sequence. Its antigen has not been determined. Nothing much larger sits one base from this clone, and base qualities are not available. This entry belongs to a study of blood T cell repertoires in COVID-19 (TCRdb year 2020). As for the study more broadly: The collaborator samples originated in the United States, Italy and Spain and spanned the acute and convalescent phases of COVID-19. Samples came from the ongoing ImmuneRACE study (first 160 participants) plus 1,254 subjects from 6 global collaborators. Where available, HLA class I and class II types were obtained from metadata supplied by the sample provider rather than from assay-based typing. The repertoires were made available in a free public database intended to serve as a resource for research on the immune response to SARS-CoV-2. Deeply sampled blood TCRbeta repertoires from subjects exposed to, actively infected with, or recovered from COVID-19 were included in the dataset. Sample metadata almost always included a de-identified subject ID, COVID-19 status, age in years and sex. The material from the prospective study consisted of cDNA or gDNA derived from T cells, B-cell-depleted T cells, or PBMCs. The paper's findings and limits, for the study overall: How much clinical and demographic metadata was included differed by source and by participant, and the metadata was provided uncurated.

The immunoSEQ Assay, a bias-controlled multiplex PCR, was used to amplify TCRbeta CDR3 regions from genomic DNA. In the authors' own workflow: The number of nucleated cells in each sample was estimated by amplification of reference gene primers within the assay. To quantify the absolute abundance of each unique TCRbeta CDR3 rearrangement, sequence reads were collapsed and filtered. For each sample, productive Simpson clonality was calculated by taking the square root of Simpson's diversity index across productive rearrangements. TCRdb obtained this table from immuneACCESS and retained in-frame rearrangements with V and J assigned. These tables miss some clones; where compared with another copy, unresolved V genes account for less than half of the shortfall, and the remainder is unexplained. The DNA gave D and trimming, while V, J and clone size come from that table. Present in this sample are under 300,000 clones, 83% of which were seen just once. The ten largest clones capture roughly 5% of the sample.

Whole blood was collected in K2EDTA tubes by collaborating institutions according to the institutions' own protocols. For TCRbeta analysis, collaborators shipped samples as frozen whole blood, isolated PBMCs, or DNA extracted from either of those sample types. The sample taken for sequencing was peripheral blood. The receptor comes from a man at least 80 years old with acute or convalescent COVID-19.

CDR3 reads: CASSLQAAYEQYF. DNA sequence: TGTGCCAGCAGTTTACAGGCAGCCTACGAGCAGTACTTC. The sequence links TRBV12-3 or TRBV12-4 to TRBJ2-7; a confident D gene designation cannot be given. CDR3 length: 13 amino acids, cysteine to phenylalanine. The DNA shown is the 39-base CDR3, in frame from base 1. V is cut by 2 bases and J by 2 bases, and the space between the germline ends is 7 bases.